This T cell receptor (beta chain) was captured by sequencing in a study of PD-L1 blockade in urothelial cancer. The CDR3 length is 13 residues. After removal of 0 bases from V and 14 bases from J, the junction contained 1 base not matched to a gene. From germline, CDR1 is SGHDT and CDR2 YYEEEE. Only in-frame clones appear in the TCRdb table, and some are missing; sequencing was by immunoSEQ multiplex PCR. The sample has some 25,000 clones, less than 90% seen once; the top ten hold roughly 9.1%. The clonotype originates from a man in his 70s with urothelial cancer. The rearrangement uses TRBV5-6 and TRBJ2-1; TRBD2 aligns across 14 bases. The sequenced sample was PBMCs, obtained around atezolizumab (anti-PD-L1) treatment. Written as DNA, the CDR3 is TGTGCCAGCAGCTTGGAGACTAGCGGGAGGGAGTTCTTC. Its translation: CASSLETSGREFF.